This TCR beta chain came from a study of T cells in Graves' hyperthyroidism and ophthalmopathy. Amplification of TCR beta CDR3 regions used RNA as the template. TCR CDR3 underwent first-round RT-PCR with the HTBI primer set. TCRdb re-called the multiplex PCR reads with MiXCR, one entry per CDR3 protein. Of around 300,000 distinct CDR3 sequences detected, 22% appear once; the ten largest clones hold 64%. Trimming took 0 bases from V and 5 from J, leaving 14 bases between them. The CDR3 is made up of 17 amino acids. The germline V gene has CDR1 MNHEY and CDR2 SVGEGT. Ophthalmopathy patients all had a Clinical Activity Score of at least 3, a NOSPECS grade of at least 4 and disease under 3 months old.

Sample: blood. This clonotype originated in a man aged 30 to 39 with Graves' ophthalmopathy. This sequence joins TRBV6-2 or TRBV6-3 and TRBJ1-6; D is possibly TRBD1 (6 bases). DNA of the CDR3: TGTGCCAGCAGTTACTCGAGGGGGGGCGCGAATAATTCACCCCTCCACTTT. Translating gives CASSYSRGGANNSPLHF.